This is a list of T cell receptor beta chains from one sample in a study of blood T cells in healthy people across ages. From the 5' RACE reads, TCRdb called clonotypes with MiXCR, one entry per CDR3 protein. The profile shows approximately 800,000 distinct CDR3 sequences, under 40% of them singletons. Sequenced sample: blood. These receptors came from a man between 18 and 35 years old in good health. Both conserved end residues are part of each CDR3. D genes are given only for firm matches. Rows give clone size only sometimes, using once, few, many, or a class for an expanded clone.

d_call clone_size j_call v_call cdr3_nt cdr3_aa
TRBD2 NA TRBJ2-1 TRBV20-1 TGCAGCGTAGCGGGGGATTACAATGAGCAGTTCTTC CSVAGDYNEQFF
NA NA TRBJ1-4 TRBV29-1 TGCAGCGCAGCTCAGGACAGTGTCACTAATGAAAAACTGTTTTTT CSAAQDSVTNEKLFF
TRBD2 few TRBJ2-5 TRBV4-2 TGTGCCAGCAGCCCTCGAGCGGGGGAAGAGACCCAGTACTTC CASSPRAGEETQYF
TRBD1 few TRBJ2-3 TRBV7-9 TGTGCCAGCAGCTTAGGAAGGGGACAGGGGGCGCGGGGCACAGATACGCAGTATTTT CASSLGRGQGARGTDTQYF
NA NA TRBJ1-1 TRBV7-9 TGTGCCAGCAGCTTATCCGGGGGAGGGAACGGAGCTTTCTTT CASSLSGGGNGAFF
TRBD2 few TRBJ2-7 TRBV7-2 TGTGCCAGCAGCTTAGCGCCGGCTAGCGGGTTGAATGAGCAGTACTTC CASSLAPASGLNEQYF
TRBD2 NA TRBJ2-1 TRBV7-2 TGTGCCAGCAGCTTCGGGGGGTCTAGCTCCTACAATGAGCAGTTCTTC CASSFGGSSSYNEQFF
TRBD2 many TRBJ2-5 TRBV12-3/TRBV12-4 TGTGCCAGCAAGGGACTAGCGGGGGGTCCCCGAGAGACCCAGTACTTC CASKGLAGGPRETQYF
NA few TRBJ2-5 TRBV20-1 TGCAGTGCCCTAGGGACGGGACCAGAGACCCAGTACTTC CSALGTGPETQYF
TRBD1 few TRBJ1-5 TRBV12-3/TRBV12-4 TGTGCCAGCAGGAAAGGGGGCACGAGCAATCAGCCCCAGCATTTT CASRKGGTSNQPQHF